Included here is one T cell receptor beta chain sequence, with context. Its target is unknown. The sample belongs to a study of T cell responses to AZD1222 COVID-19 vaccine. Findings and limits, study-wide: The donor cohort was predominantly white British with a female majority, and clonal diversity may have been underestimated. The study identified only 6 or 7 AZD1222 recipients as seropositive at baseline. Spike-specific TCR breadth and depth rose after two AZD1222 doses. The span of vaccine-associated CD4 TCRs extended across spike, with dominance at 160-218 and 743-854.

The data were produced by immunoSEQ multiplex PCR, yet TCRdb's version contains in-frame clones alone and is incomplete. The sample contains over 60,000 clones, approximately 90% of which appear only once. The CDR3 consists of 15 residues. V shed 5 bases, J shed 2 bases, and the junction held 6 bases outside the gene matches. Germline V gene data show CDR1 as MNHEY and CDR2 as SVGEGT. Sample: peripheral blood, taken 28 days after the second dose of the MenACWY control vaccine. The sequence came from an adult who received the MenACWY meningococcal vaccine as a control. The chain recombines TRBV6-2 or TRBV6-3 with TRBJ1-5, with TRBD1 matching over 7 bases. The CDR3 loop is CASSKGAQGNQPQHF. CDR3 coding DNA: TGTGCCAGCAGTAAGGGGGCTCAGGGCAATCAGCCCCAGCATTTT.